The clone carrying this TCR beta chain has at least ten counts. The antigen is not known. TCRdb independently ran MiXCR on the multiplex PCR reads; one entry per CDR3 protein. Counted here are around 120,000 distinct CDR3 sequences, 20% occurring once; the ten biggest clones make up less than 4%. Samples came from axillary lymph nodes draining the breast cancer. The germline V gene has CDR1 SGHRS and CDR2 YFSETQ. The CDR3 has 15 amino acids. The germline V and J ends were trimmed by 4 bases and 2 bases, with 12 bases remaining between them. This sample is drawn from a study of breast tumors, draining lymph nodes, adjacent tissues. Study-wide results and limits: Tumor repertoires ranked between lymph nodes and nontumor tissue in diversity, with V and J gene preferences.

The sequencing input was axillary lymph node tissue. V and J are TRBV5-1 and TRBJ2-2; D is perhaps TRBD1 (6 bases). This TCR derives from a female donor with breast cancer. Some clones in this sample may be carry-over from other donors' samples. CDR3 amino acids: CASSSGGVNTGELFF. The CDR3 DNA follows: TGCGCCAGCAGCAGTGGGGGCGTAAACACCGGGGAGCTGTTTTTT.